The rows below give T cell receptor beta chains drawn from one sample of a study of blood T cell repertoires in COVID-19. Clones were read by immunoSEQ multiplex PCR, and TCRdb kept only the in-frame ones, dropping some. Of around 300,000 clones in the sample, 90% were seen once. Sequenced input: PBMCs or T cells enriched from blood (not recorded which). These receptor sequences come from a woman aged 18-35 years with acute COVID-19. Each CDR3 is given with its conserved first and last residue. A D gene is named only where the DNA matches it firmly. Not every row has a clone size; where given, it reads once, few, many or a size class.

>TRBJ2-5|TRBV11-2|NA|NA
TGTGCCAGCAGCTTAGAAGCGGAGGGGCTTTGGGAGACCCAGTACTTC
CASSLEAEGLWETQYF
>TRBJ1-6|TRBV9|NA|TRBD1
TGTGCCAGCAGCGTAGCTGGACAGGGGGAGTCACCCCTCCACTTT
CASSVAGQGESPLHF
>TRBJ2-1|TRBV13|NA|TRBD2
TGTGCCAGCAGCTTAACTAGCGGGAGTTCGTACAATGAGCAGTTCTTC
CASSLTSGSSYNEQFF
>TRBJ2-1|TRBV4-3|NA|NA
TGCGCCAGCAGCCAAGACGTTTTTCAGTCCGATGCGCAGTTCTTC
CASSQDVFQSDAQFF
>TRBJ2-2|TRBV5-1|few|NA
TGCGCCAGCAGCTTTCTGCTAGCTGCCTCCCCCGGGGAGCTGTTTTTT
CASSFLLAASPGELFF
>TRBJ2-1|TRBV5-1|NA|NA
TGCGCCAGCAGCCCCCGACCAGGGATTAGCGGTACCTACAATGAGCAGTTCTTC
CASSPRPGISGTYNEQFF
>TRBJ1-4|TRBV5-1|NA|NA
TGCGCCAGCAGCTGGGGGCAGGGTAGGGCTGAAAAACTGTTTTTT
CASSWGQGRAEKLFF
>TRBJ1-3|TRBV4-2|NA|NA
TGTGCCAGCAGCCAGCAGGGAGGTGGAAACACCATATATTTT
CASSQQGGGNTIYF
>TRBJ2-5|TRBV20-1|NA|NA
TGCAGTGCTAGTTGGCAGGGTATGATCCAAGAGACCCAGTACTTC
CSASWQGMIQETQYF
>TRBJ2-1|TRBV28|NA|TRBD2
TGTGCCAGCAGTTTCTCGCGGGAGGGCCGGGAGGAGCAGTTCTTC
CASSFSREGREEQFF
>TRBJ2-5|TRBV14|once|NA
TGTGCCAGCAGCCAAGTTCGGGGAACAGGGTTGGCCTTGAACTTC
CASSQVRGTGLALNF
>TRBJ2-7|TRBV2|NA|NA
TGTGCCAGCAGGCGGGCCCCCTCCTACGAGCAGTACTTC
CASRRAPSYEQYF
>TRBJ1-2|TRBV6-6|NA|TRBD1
TGTGCCAGCAACCCGGGGACAGTTATTTCCTATGGCTACACCTTC
CASNPGTVISYGYTF
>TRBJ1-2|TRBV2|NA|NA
TGTGCCAGCAGGTCGACAGAAGGCTACACCTTC
CASRSTEGYTF
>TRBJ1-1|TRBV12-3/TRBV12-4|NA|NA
TGTGCCAGCAGGCAGGGTGCTGTCACTGAAGCTTTCTTT
CASRQGAVTEAFF
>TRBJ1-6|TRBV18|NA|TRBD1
TGTGCCAGCTCACTGGGGACAGGGGAATCACCCCTCCACTTT
CASSLGTGESPLHF